Ten or more counts support the clone carrying this TCR beta chain. Germline V gene data show CDR1 as SGHRS and CDR2 as YFSETQ. V gave up 0 bases and J gave up 2 bases, with 8 bases separating them. The CDR3 covers 15 residues. This sample was included in a study of naive and memory T cell subsets. As to treatment: skin biopsy from PPD injection site in Mantoux-positive individual. An oligonucleotide containing a UMI was ligated to the 3' end of TCR cDNA. Skin biopsies came from PPD injection sites in Mantoux-positive individuals. The SP2 primer and nested alpha and beta constant region primers amplified ligated cDNA in four rounds. TCRdb reprocessed the UMI-ligation and nested PCR reads with MiXCR, giving one entry per CDR3 protein. In the table there are tens of thousands of distinct CDR3 sequences, 4.5% to 7% of which are singletons.

The sample in question was skin, obtained from a tuberculin skin test site. This chain links TRBV5-1 with TRBJ2-2; unclear D gene. The receptor was derived from an adult in good health. CDR3 sequence (DNA): TGCGCCAGCAGCTTGGGGCAACCAAACACCGGGGAGCTGTTTTTT. Residues: CASSLGQPNTGELFF.